This T cell receptor (beta chain) was identified in a study of blood T cells in healthy people across ages. This clonotype came up once. It was with a sample-barcoded 5' primer and a J-beta primer mix that a second PCR of roughly 7 to 12 cycles was run. Using its own MiXCR run on the 5' RACE reads, TCRdb lists one record per CDR3 protein. This sample has about 780,000 distinct CDR3 sequences, with 35% to 50% found just once. Specimen: blood. This clonotype originated in an elderly man in good health.

The chain's CDR3 is CASSLLISTDCEQYF. The CDR3 DNA reads as TGTGCCAGCAGTCTGTTGATATCGACAGATTGCGAGCAGTACTTC. This rearrangement joins TRBV28 to TRBJ2-7, with D tentatively TRBD1 (5 bases). Trimming pared 5 bases from V and 6 bases from J, leaving 20 bases between. The CDR3 loop spans 15 amino acids. Germline CDR1 reads MDHEN; CDR2 reads SYDVKM.